The 29 T cell receptor beta chains below were found in one sample sequenced in a study of radiation and T cells in renal cell carcinoma (TCRdb year 2020). The intended sense of this specimen's time point label: baseline pretreatment blood. Explained via the paper, the treatment or condition label denotes: 15 Gy SBRT to primary tumor, nephrectomy 4 weeks later. The method behind the library was the immunoSEQ multiplex PCR assay. TCRdb stores this immuneACCESS table with in-frame sequences only. Part of the clones is absent; in the studies checked, under half of the shortfall reflects unresolved V genes, and no reason is known for the rest. The sample table holds around 46,000 clones, of which around 83% were seen once. Of the sample, 30% to 35% is held by the ten largest clones. The source material was blood, sampled from a patient whose treatment included radiotherapy and nephrectomy. These receptors all come from a woman in her sixties or seventies with renal cell carcinoma.

In its sample, this clone was seen once. This rearrangement joins TRBV6-1 to TRBJ2-1; the match to TRBD2 covers 9 bases. Germline loops: CDR1 MNHNS, CDR2 SASEGT. The CDR3 spans 15 residues. V lost 5 bases to trimming and J lost 9 bases; unmatched junction nucleotides: 11. The CDR3 sequence is CASSSASGRIGEQFF. DNA of the CDR3: TGTGCCAGCAGTTCGGCCAGCGGGAGGATAGGTGAGCAGTTCTTC.

This rearrangement joins TRBV5-4 to TRBJ1-3, with 12 bases identical to TRBD1. The CDR3 totals 16 residues. V trimming: 4 bases; J trimming: 8 bases; junction bases outside the gene matches: 10. CDR1 is SGHNT, CDR2 YYREEE, per germline (reference sequence). CDR3 nucleotides: TGTGCCAGCAGCCGGGACAGGGGGCGAAATATAGACACCATATATTTT. It encodes CASSRDRGRNIDTIYF.

This sequence joins TRBV2 and TRBJ1-2, with TRBD1 identical over 9 bases. Germline CDR1 is SNHLY and CDR2 is FYNNEI. CDR3 length: 14 amino acids. Unmatched junction bases numbered 8, after V lost 6 bases and J lost 6 bases. DNA for the CDR3: TGTGCCAGCAGCGCCGGGACAGGGCGCGATGGCTACACCTTC. It codes for CASSAGTGRDGYTF.

This clone has just one count. This chain joins TRBV5-4 and TRBJ2-7, with 7 nucleotides matching TRBD1. V shed 4 bases, J shed 5 bases, and the junction held 6 bases outside the gene matches. This CDR3 has 13 residues. CDR1 is SGHNT and CDR2 is YYREEE in the germline V gene (reference sequence). CDR3 in DNA: TGTGCCAGCAGCCGGGACAGTGGCGACGAGCAGTACTTC. This codes for CASSRDSGDEQYF.

This clone came up once. This chain connects TRBV14 to TRBJ2-3; the match to TRBD2 covers 10 bases. The CDR3 has 15 amino acids. Trimming took 3 bases from V and 5 from J; bases not matched to a gene: 5. Looked up from germline, CDR1 is SGHDN and CDR2 is FVKESK. This chain's CDR3 is CASSQTSGRVDTQYF. In DNA form, the CDR3 reads TGTGCCAGCAGCCAGACTAGCGGGCGGGTAGATACGCAGTATTTT.

The rearrangement links TRBV2 to TRBJ1-4; a possible D gene is TRBD1 (6 bases). The CDR3 is made up of 13 amino acids. V lost 7 bases and J lost 4, with 10 bases in between. Germline V gives CDR1 SNHLY, CDR2 FYNNEI. This CDR3 is CASTRGINEKLFF. Here the CDR3 DNA reads TGTGCCAGCACCAGGGGCATTAATGAAAAACTGTTTTTT.

This chain uses TRBV7-3 with TRBJ2-2, with TRBD2 matching 11 bases. The CDR3 sequence is 13 residues long. Per germline, CDR1 SGHTA and CDR2 FQGTGA. Trimming cost V 5 bases and J 8 bases; bases outside gene matches: 1. The CDR3 DNA follows: TGTGCCAGCAGCCTAGCGGGAGGTGGGGAGCTGTTTTTT. Its protein product is CASSLAGGGELFF.

The chain couples TRBV19 to TRBJ1-5; D is possibly TRBD1 (5 bases). V lost 9 bases to trimming and J lost 1 base, with 16 bases between them. Germline V lookup: CDR1 LNHDA, CDR2 SQIVND (reference sequence). The CDR3 runs 15 residues. The CDR3 reads CASSTVAGSNQPQHF. CDR3 bases: TGTGCCAGCTCGACAGTCGCGGGGAGCAATCAGCCCCAGCATTTT.

The chain links TRBV7-8 to TRBJ1-5; the D gene is possibly TRBD1 (6 bases). The germline V and J ends were trimmed by 5 bases and 5 bases, with 16 bases remaining between them. This CDR3 is 15 amino acids long. Per germline, CDR1 SGHVS and CDR2 FQNEAQ. The CDR3: CASSQGSGVYQPQHF. CDR3 sequence (DNA): TGTGCCAGCAGCCAGGGGTCTGGGGTCTATCAGCCCCAGCATTTT.

The V and J genes are TRBV29-1 and TRBJ2-1; D not resolved. The CDR3 has 14 amino acids. V shed 2 bases and J shed 0 bases, with 8 bases lying between them. In germline, CDR1 is SQVTM, CDR2 ANQGSEA. The CDR3 nucleotides are TGCAGCGTTGAACAGCTACGCTCCTACAATGAGCAGTTCTTC. Its translation: CSVEQLRSYNEQFF.

The chain links TRBV11-2 to TRBJ1-6; 7 positions match TRBD1. The CDR3 covers 14 residues. With V trimmed by 1 base and J by 11 bases, 5 bases remained unmatched. Germline V gene lookup returns CDR1 SGHAT and CDR2 FQNNGV. The CDR3 here is CASSLAGGSAPLHF. DNA of the CDR3: TGTGCCAGCAGCTTAGCAGGGGGGTCTGCACCCCTCCACTTT.

The rearrangement links TRBV4-3 to TRBJ2-7, with a weak D call TRBD2 (6 bases). The CDR3 spans 15 residues. Trimming stripped 0 bases from V and 2 bases from J, with 11 bases between. The germline V gene encodes CDR1 LGHNA and CDR2 YSLEER. CDR3 amino acids: CASSQDHASAYEQYF. The CDR3 DNA reads as TGCGCCAGCAGCCAAGATCACGCTAGCGCCTACGAGCAGTACTTC.

The rearrangement uses TRBV2 and TRBJ2-1; 8 bases are a match to TRBD1. Germline loops: CDR1 SNHLY, CDR2 FYNNEI. Trimming removed 10 bases from V and 7 bases from J; junction bases left unmatched: 15. CDR3 length: 15 residues. CDR3 DNA sequence: TGTGCCACCACTGCAGGCAGGGGGCCGGGGAATGAGCAGTTCTTC. Encoded protein: CATTAGRGPGNEQFF.

The chain joins TRBV15 to TRBJ2-1; D unclear. CDR3 length equals 15 residues. Per the germline V gene, CDR1 is LNHNV and CDR2 is YYDKDF (reference sequence). Trimming took 5 bases from V and 8 from J, leaving 19 bases between them. CDR3 bases: TGTGCCACCAGCGCCTTCAGCAGCCTGGGTCATGAGCAGTTCTTC. Encoded protein: CATSAFSSLGHEQFF.

This sequence joins TRBV18 and TRBJ2-5, with D maybe TRBD1 (6 bases). The germline V gene encodes CDR1 KGHSH and CDR2 LQKENI. Trimming took 0 bases from V and 0 from J, leaving 11 bases between them. The CDR3 extends over 16 amino acids. As DNA, the CDR3 is TGTGCCAGCTCACCACCCACAGGGTCGTACCAAGAGACCCAGTACTTC. This sequence encodes CASSPPTGSYQETQYF. Supplemented by reference TRBV18 and TRBJ2-5, the full variable domain reads NAGVMQNPRHLVRRRGQEARLRCSPMKGHSHVYWYRQLPEEGLKFMVYLQKENIIDESGMPKERFSAEFPKEGPSILRIQQVVRGDSAAYFCASSPPTGSYQETQYFGPGTRLLVL.

The rearrangement joins TRBV5-1 to TRBJ2-2; D is ambiguous. V gave up 9 bases and J gave up 0 bases, with 15 bases separating them. The CDR3 has 15 residues. Germline CDR1 SGHRS, CDR2 YFSETQ. CDR3 in DNA: TGCGCCACATCGGAATTTACCGCGAACACCGGGGAGCTGTTTTTT. Encoded protein: CATSEFTANTGELFF.

The chain joins TRBV2 to TRBJ1-3; 8 positions agree with TRBD1. Germline V gene sequence: CDR1 SNHLY, CDR2 FYNNEI. The CDR3 spans 15 residues. V lost 0 bases, J lost 2 bases, and 0 bases stayed unmatched. The CDR3 here is CASSEADRAGNTIYF. The CDR3 coding sequence is TGTGCCAGCAGTGAAGCGGACAGGGCTGGAAACACCATATATTTT.

This clone was recorded once. The chain has TRBV13 and TRBJ2-2, with 7 nucleotides matching TRBD1. Germline CDR1 and CDR2: PRHDT and FYEKMQ (reference sequence). CDR3 length: 17 residues. V lost 4 bases, J lost 1 base, and 9 bases stayed unmatched. The CDR3 bases are TGTGCCAGCAGCTCTGGGACAGACCTTAAGAACACCGGGGAGCTGTTTTTT. Its protein is CASSSGTDLKNTGELFF. The full variable domain, rest sourced from reference TRBV13 and TRBJ2-2, is AAGVIQSPRHLIKEKRETATLKCYPIPRHDTVYWYQQGPGQDPQFLISFYEKMQSDKGSIPDRFSAQQFSDYHSELNMSSLELGDSALYFCASSSGTDLKNTGELFFGEGSRLTVL.

The chain combines TRBV5-1 with TRBJ1-2; D call uncertain. The V gene's germline CDR1 is SGHRS and CDR2 YFSETQ. The germline V and J ends were trimmed by 0 bases and 1 base, with 7 bases remaining between them. The CDR3 is made up of 14 amino acids. The CDR3 DNA follows: TGCGCCAGCAGCTTGGCGGGCCTTAACTATGGCTACACCTTC. This codes for CASSLAGLNYGYTF.

The chain links TRBV5-1 to TRBJ1-2; maybe TRBD1 (6 bases). The CDR3 has 15 residues. Germline CDR1 is SGHRS and CDR2 is YFSETQ. Trimming pared 0 bases from V and 8 bases from J, leaving 17 bases between. As DNA, the CDR3 is TGCGCCAGCAGCTTGGAGCAGGGGCTCGGTGGGGGCTACACCTTC. Translated: CASSLEQGLGGGYTF.

This clone is deemed medium-sized. The V and J genes are TRBV18 and TRBJ1-2; 8 nucleotides align to TRBD1. With V trimmed by 3 bases and J by 5 bases, 5 bases remained unmatched. The CDR3 totals 14 residues. CDR1 is KGHSH and CDR2 is LQKENI in the germline V gene. CDR3 region: CASSPGQGLYGYTF. The CDR3 DNA reads as TGTGCCAGCTCACCCGGACAGGGTCTTTATGGCTACACCTTC.

This clone was found a few times. V is TRBV7-3 and J is TRBJ2-1, with D possibly matching TRBD2 (6 bases). Trimming shortened V by 5 bases and J by 6 bases, and 14 bases separated the two germline ends. The CDR3 has 14 residues. Germline-derived CDR1 and CDR2 are SGHTA and FQGTGA. CDR3 DNA sequence: TGTGCCAGCAGCCCTCGCGGGGTAGGCAATGAGCAGTTCTTC. It specifies CASSPRGVGNEQFF.

This rearrangement joins TRBV30 to TRBJ2-2, with D possibly being TRBD2 (6 bases). The V end was cut by 7 bases, the J end by 0 bases, with 15 bases between. CDR1 and CDR2 from the germline V gene are GTSNPN and SVGIG (reference sequence). CDR3 length: 15 amino acids. CDR3 region: CASSRRGTNTGELFF. The CDR3 DNA reads TGTGCCTCGTCGCGCCGGGGGACGAACACCGGGGAGCTGTTTTTT.

The V gene is TRBV10-3, the J gene TRBJ2-5; 16 bases map to TRBD2. CDR1 and CDR2 (germline): ENHRY, SYGVKD. The CDR3 extends over 16 amino acids. Unmatched junction bases numbered 7, after V lost 10 bases and J lost 2 bases. The CDR3 sequence: CATMPGLAGGQETQYF. CDR3 coding DNA: TGTGCCACCATGCCGGGACTAGCGGGGGGGCAAGAGACCCAGTACTTC.

The genes are TRBV5-1 and TRBJ1-1; 8 nucleotides agree with TRBD1. This CDR3 is 16 amino acids long. The V gene end was trimmed by 0 bases and the J gene end by 4 bases; junction bases not matched to a gene: 8. Germline CDR1 reads SGHRS; CDR2 reads YFSETQ. The CDR3 protein is CASSLAGGQAITEAFF. The CDR3 DNA reads TGCGCCAGCAGCTTGGCGGGGGGACAGGCTATCACTGAAGCTTTCTTT.

J is TRBJ1-4 and V is TRBV11-2, with a tentative D call TRBD1 (6 bases). The CDR3 loop spans 11 amino acids. V was shortened by 5 bases and J by 12 bases, with 10 bases between the two germline ends. CDR1 is SGHAT and CDR2 is FQNNGV in the germline V gene. The CDR3 DNA follows: TGTGCCAGCAGCCCCCAGGGGCAACTGTTTTTT. Its translation is CASSPQGQLFF.

The V gene is TRBV6-5, the J gene TRBJ2-1; 10 bases map to TRBD2. The CDR3 sequence is 16 residues long. CDR1 and CDR2 from the germline V gene are MNHEY and SVGAGI. V was clipped by 0 bases and J by 8 bases; unmatched bases: 7. The CDR3 is CASSYSGAGGLYEQFF. CDR3 coding DNA: TGTGCCAGCAGTTACTCAGGAGCGGGAGGGCTATATGAGCAGTTCTTC.

This chain joins TRBV5-5 and TRBJ1-1; no firm D call. Trimming took 0 bases from V and 3 from J, leaving 15 bases between them. Germline values: CDR1 SGHKS, CDR2 YYEKEE (reference sequence). The CDR3 has 16 amino acids. The CDR3 region is CASSLVAEGSDTEAFF. CDR3 DNA: TGTGCCAGCAGCTTGGTGGCGGAAGGCTCGGACACTGAAGCTTTCTTT. The complete variable domain, with remaining parts taken from reference TRBV5-5 and TRBJ1-1, reads DAGVTQSPTHLIKTRGQQVTLRCSPISGHKSVSWYQQVLGQGPQFIFQYYEKEERGRGNFPDRFSARQFPNYSSELNVNALLLGDSALYLCASSLVAEGSDTEAFFGQGTRLTVV.

The rearrangement links TRBV4-2 to TRBJ1-1; no definite D call. Germline V gene lookup returns CDR1 LGHNA and CDR2 YNFKEQ. CDR3 length: 13 residues. V lost 1 base and J lost 12, with 15 bases in between. CDR3 amino acids: CASSQGGVDHPFF. The CDR3 region has the DNA TGTGCCAGCAGCCAAGGGGGTGTGGACCATCCTTTCTTT.